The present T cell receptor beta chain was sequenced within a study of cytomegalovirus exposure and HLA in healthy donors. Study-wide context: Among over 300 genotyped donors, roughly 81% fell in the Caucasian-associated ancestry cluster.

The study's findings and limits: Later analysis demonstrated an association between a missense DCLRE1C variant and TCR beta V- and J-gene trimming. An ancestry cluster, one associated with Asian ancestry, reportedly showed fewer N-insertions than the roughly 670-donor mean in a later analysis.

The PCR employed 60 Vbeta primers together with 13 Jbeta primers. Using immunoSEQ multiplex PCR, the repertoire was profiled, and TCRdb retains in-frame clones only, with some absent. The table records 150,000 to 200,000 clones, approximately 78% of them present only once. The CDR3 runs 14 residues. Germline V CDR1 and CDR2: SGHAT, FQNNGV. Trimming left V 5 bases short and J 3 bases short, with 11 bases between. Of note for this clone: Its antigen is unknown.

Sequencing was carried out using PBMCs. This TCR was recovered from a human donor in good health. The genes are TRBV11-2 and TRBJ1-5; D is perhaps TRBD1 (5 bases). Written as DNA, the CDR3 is TGTGCCAGCAGCCGGGGGGGATACAATCAGCCCCAGCATTTT. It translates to CASSRGGYNQPQHF.